This T cell receptor (beta chain) was identified during a study of T cells in Graves' hyperthyroidism and ophthalmopathy. In its sample, this clonotype was seen many times. Trimming left V 0 bases short and J 2 bases short, with 18 bases between. The CDR3 has 18 amino acids. RNA transcripts served as the template for amplifying TCR beta CDR3 regions. In the first-round RT-PCR of the TCR CDR3, the HTBI primer set was used. TCRdb used MiXCR to reprocess the multiplex PCR reads, holding one entry per CDR3 protein. The sample lists about 600,000 distinct CDR3 sequences, 16% occurring once. This receptor was taken from a woman in her thirties or forties with Graves' ophthalmopathy. Sequencing was performed on blood. The chain has TRBV12-3 or TRBV12-4 and TRBJ2-3, with D uncertain. For the CDR3, the DNA is TGTGCCAGCAGTTTAGCTCCGGGCCTCTGGGGTCTCACAGATACGCAGTATTTT. Its translation: CASSLAPGLWGLTDTQYF.